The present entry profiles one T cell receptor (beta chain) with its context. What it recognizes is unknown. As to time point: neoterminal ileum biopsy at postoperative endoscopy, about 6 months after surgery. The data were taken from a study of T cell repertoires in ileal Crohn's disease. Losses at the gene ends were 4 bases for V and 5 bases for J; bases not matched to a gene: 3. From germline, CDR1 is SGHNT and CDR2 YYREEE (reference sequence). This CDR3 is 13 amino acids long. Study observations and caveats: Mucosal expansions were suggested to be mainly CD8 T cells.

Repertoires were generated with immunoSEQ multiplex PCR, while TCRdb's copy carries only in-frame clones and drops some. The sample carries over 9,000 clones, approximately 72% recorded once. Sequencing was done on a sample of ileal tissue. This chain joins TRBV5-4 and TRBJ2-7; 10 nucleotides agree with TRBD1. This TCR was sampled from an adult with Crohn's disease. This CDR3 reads CASSAGQGHEQYF. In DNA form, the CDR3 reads TGTGCCAGCAGCGCGGGACAGGGGCACGAGCAGTACTTC. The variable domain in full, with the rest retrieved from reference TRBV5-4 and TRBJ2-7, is ETGVTQSPTHLIKTRGQQVTLRCSSQSGHNTVSWYQQALGQGPQFIFQYYREEENGRGNFPPRFSGLQFPNYSSELNVNALELDDSALYLCASSAGQGHEQYFGPGTRLTVT.